This T cell receptor (beta chain) originates from a study of blood T cell repertoires in COVID-19. Across the whole study: T cells, B-cell-depleted T cells, or PBMCs provided the cDNA or gDNA that served as material.

Germline V gene lookup returns CDR1 LNHDA and CDR2 SQIVND (reference sequence). Trimming cost V 2 bases and J 4 bases; bases outside gene matches: 7. The CDR3 has 16 amino acids. Assay used: immunoSEQ multiplex PCR; TCRdb lists only in-frame clones, some missing. The repertoire holds approximately 300,000 clones, with around 90% as singletons. The sequence derives from a woman younger than 45 who had recovered from COVID-19. Specimen: PBMCs or T cells enriched from blood (not recorded which). The gene calls are TRBV19 and TRBJ2-3; 9 bases fit TRBD1. This CDR3 is CASSIRLGQGPDTQYF. CDR3 nucleotides: TGTGCCAGTAGTATACGACTGGGACAGGGCCCAGATACGCAGTATTTT.